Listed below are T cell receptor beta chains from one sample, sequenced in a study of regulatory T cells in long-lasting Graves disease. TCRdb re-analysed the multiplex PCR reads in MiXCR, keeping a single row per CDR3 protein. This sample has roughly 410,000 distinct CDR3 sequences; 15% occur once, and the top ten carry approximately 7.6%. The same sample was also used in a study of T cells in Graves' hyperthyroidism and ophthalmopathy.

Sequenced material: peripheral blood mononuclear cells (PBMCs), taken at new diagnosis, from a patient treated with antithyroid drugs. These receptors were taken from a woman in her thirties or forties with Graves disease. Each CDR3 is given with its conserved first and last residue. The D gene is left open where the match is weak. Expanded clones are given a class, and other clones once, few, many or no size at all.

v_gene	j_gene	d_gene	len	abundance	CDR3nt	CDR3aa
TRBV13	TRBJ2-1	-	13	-	TGTGCCAGCAGCTTAAACCCAGACATCGATCAGTTCTTC	CASSLNPDIDQFF
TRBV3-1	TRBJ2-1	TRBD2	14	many	TGTGCCAGCGGAAGACTAGCGGGGACCAATGAGCAGTTCTTC	CASGRLAGTNEQFF
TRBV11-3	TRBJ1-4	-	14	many	TGTGCCAGCAGCTTCTCGGGGGGCCGCGCAAAACTGTTTTTT	CASSFSGGRAKLFF
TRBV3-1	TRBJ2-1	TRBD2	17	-	TGTGCCAGCAGCCAAGAGGGGCGACTAGCGGAAACGGGTGAGCAGTTCTTC	CASSQEGRLAETGEQFF
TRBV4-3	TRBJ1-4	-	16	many	TGCGCCAGCAGCCAAGATCCGCCCGGGGGAAGTGAAAAACTGTTTTTT	CASSQDPPGGSEKLFF
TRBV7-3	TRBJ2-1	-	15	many	TGTGCCAGCAGCCCCGTGGGGGGGCAAGTGAATGAGCAGTTCTTC	CASSPVGGQVNEQFF
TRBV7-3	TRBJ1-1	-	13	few	TGTGCCAGCAGCTGGGAGGGGAACACTGAAGCTTTCTTT	CASSWEGNTEAFF
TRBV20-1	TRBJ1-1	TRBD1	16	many	TGCAGTGCTAGAGGCCCGGGACAGGAGAGAGCCACTGAAGCTTTCTTT	CSARGPGQERATEAFF
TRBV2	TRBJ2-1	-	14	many	TGTGCCAGCGACGACGGCCGCTCCTACAATGAGCAGTTCTTC	CASDDGRSYNEQFF
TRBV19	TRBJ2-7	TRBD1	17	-	TGTGCCAGTAGTATTTGGTCCCGGGACAGGGTGAAAAACGAGCAGTACTTC	CASSIWSRDRVKNEQYF
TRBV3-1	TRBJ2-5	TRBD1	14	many	TGTGCCAGCAGCCAAGGACAGGGTCAAGAGACCCAGTACTTC	CASSQGQGQETQYF
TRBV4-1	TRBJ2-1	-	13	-	TGCGCCAGCAGCCCGGGACTTGGTAGTGAGCAGTTCTTC	CASSPGLGSEQFF
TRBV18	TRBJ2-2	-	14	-	TGTGCCAGCTCACCCACCGTATGGACCGGGGAGCTGTTTTTT	CASSPTVWTGELFF
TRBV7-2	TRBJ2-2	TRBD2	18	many	TGTGCCAGCAGCTCTGTTCGGACTAGCGGGAGATACACCGGGGAGCTGTTTTTT	CASSSVRTSGRYTGELFF
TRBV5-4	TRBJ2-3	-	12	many	TGTGCCAGCAGCGCATACCTAGATACGCAGTATTTT	CASSAYLDTQYF
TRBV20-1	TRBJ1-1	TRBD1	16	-	TGCAGTGCTAGAGATCTCGACAGGGGGCAACACACTGAAGCTTTCTTT	CSARDLDRGQHTEAFF
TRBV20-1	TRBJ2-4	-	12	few	TGCAGTGCCAGTGCACACTCAGGGGCCAAGTACTTC	CSASAHSGAKYF
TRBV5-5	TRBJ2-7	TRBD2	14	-	TGTGCCAGCAGCCTAGCGGGAGGGCACGTCGGGCAGTACTTC	CASSLAGGHVGQYF
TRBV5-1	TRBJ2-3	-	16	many	TGCGCCAGCAGCTTGGAAGGACTACCTAGCACAGATACGCAGTATTTT	CASSLEGLPSTDTQYF
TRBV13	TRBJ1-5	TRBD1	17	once	TGTGCCAGCAGCTTAGGCCAGTTGAGGACAGGCAATCAGCCCAAGCATTTT	CASSLGQLRTGNQPKHF
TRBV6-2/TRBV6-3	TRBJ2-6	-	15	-	TGTGCCAGCAGGACACTAGCCGCCGGGGCCAACGTCCTGACTTTC	CASRTLAAGANVLTF
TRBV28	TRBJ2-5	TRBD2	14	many	TGTGCCAGCAGTGCTAGCGGGAATCGAGAGACCCAGTACTTC	CASSASGNRETQYF
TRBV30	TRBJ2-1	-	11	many	TGTGCCTGGAGTGTAATGCATGAGCAGTTCTTC	CAWSVMHEQFF
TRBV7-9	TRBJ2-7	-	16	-	TGTGCCAGCACCGACACCTCGAGGGGTAGTACCTACGAGCAGTACTTC	CASTDTSRGSTYEQYF
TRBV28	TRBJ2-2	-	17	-	TGTGCCAGCAGCCCGGGCCCCTTACGGCGAAATACCGGGGAGCTGTTTTTT	CASSPGPLRRNTGELFF
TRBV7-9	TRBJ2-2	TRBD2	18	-	TGTGCCAGCAGCTTGGGACTAGCGGGAGGAGTGAACACCGGGGAGCTGTTTTTT	CASSLGLAGGVNTGELFF
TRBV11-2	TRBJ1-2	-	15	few	TGTGCCAGCAGCTTAACCCCCTGGGATTATAGTGGCTACACCTTC	CASSLTPWDYSGYTF
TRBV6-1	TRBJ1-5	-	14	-	TGTGCCAGCAGTTTTTCCTTTAGCAATCAGCCCCAGCATTTT	CASSFSFSNQPQHF
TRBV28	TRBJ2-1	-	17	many	TGTGCCAGCAAAAACTCGGTTAGGTCGATCTCCTACAATGAGCAGTTCTTC	CASKNSVRSISYNEQFF
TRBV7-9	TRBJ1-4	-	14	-	TGTGCCAGCAGCTTAGCGGAGGGGCAGAGGAAACTGTTTTTT	CASSLAEGQRKLFF
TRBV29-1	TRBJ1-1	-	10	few	TGCAGCGTTGAAGGGACTGAAGCTTTCTTT	CSVEGTEAFF
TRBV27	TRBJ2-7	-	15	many	TGTGCCAGCAGTTTAGCCCAGGGGAACTCCTACGAGCAGTACTTC	CASSLAQGNSYEQYF
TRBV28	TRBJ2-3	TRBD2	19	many	TGTGCCAGCAGTTTATGGGCTAGCGGGAGCAAGACGAGCACAGATACGCAGTATTTT	CASSLWASGSKTSTDTQYF
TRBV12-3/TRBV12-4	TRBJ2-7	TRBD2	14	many	TGTGCCAGCAGGGATAGCGGGAGCTCCTACGAGCAGTACTTC	CASRDSGSSYEQYF
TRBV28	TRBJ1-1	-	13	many	TGTGCCAGCAGTTTACGAGGGGGCACTGAAGCTTTCTTT	CASSLRGGTEAFF
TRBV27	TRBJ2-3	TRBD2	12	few	TGTGCCAGCAGTTCACCGGGACTAGCGTTGCATTTT	CASSSPGLALHF
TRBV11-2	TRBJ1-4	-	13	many	TGTGCCAGCAGCCCCGGACGGAATGAAAAACTGTTTTTT	CASSPGRNEKLFF
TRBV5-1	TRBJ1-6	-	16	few	TGCGCCAGCAGCTTGAATCCAGGGTCCTATAATTCACCCCTCCACTTT	CASSLNPGSYNSPLHF
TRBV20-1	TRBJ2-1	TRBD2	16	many	TGCAGTGCTAGAGATGGGTGGCGGGAGGCCCACAATGAGCAGTTCTTC	CSARDGWREAHNEQFF
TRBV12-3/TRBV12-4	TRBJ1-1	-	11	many	TGTGCCAGCAGTTTCGGAGGGGAGGCTTTCTTT	CASSFGGEAFF
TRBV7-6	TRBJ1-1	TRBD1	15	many	TGTGCCAGCAGCGAGGACAGGGGGGGAAACACTGAAGCTTTCTTT	CASSEDRGGNTEAFF
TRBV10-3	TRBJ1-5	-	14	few	TGTGCCATCAGTGAAGCGGACGGCTTTGGGCCCCAGCATTTT	CAISEADGFGPQHF
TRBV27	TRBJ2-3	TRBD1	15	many	TGTGCCAGCAGGGGGACAGGGGGTTGGGCAGATACGCAGTATTTT	CASRGTGGWADTQYF
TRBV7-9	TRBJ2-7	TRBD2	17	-	TGTGCCAGCAGCTTAAGTTGGAATAGCGGGAGGTCCTACGAGCAGTACTTC	CASSLSWNSGRSYEQYF
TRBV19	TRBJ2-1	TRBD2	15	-	TGTGCCAGTAGTATATCCGGGACTAGGGGAGGTGAGCAGTTCTTC	CASSISGTRGGEQFF
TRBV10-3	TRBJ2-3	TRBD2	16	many	TGTGCCATCAGTGATCGGGCGGGAGTCGTCCCAGATACGCAGTATTTT	CAISDRAGVVPDTQYF
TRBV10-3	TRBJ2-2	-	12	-	TGTGCCATCAGTGAAGGGTCCGGGGAGCTGTTTTTT	CAISEGSGELFF
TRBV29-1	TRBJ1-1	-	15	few	TGCAGCGTTGAAGATTTGCGGGACCCTTTAACTGAAGCTTTCTTT	CSVEDLRDPLTEAFF
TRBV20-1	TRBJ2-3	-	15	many	TGCAGTGCTAGAGATCCTAGGAGTAGCACAGATACGCAGTATTTT	CSARDPRSSTDTQYF
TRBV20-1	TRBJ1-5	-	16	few	TGCAGTGCTAGTTCGTCCTGGGGGGCGGATAATCAGCCCCAGCATTTT	CSASSSWGADNQPQHF
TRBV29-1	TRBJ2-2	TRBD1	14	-	TGCAGCGGATCGACAGGGCTTAACACCGGGGAGCTGTTTTTT	CSGSTGLNTGELFF
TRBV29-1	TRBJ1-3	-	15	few	TGCAGCGTTGTCGGGGGGCAAGACTCTGGAAACACCATATATTTT	CSVVGGQDSGNTIYF